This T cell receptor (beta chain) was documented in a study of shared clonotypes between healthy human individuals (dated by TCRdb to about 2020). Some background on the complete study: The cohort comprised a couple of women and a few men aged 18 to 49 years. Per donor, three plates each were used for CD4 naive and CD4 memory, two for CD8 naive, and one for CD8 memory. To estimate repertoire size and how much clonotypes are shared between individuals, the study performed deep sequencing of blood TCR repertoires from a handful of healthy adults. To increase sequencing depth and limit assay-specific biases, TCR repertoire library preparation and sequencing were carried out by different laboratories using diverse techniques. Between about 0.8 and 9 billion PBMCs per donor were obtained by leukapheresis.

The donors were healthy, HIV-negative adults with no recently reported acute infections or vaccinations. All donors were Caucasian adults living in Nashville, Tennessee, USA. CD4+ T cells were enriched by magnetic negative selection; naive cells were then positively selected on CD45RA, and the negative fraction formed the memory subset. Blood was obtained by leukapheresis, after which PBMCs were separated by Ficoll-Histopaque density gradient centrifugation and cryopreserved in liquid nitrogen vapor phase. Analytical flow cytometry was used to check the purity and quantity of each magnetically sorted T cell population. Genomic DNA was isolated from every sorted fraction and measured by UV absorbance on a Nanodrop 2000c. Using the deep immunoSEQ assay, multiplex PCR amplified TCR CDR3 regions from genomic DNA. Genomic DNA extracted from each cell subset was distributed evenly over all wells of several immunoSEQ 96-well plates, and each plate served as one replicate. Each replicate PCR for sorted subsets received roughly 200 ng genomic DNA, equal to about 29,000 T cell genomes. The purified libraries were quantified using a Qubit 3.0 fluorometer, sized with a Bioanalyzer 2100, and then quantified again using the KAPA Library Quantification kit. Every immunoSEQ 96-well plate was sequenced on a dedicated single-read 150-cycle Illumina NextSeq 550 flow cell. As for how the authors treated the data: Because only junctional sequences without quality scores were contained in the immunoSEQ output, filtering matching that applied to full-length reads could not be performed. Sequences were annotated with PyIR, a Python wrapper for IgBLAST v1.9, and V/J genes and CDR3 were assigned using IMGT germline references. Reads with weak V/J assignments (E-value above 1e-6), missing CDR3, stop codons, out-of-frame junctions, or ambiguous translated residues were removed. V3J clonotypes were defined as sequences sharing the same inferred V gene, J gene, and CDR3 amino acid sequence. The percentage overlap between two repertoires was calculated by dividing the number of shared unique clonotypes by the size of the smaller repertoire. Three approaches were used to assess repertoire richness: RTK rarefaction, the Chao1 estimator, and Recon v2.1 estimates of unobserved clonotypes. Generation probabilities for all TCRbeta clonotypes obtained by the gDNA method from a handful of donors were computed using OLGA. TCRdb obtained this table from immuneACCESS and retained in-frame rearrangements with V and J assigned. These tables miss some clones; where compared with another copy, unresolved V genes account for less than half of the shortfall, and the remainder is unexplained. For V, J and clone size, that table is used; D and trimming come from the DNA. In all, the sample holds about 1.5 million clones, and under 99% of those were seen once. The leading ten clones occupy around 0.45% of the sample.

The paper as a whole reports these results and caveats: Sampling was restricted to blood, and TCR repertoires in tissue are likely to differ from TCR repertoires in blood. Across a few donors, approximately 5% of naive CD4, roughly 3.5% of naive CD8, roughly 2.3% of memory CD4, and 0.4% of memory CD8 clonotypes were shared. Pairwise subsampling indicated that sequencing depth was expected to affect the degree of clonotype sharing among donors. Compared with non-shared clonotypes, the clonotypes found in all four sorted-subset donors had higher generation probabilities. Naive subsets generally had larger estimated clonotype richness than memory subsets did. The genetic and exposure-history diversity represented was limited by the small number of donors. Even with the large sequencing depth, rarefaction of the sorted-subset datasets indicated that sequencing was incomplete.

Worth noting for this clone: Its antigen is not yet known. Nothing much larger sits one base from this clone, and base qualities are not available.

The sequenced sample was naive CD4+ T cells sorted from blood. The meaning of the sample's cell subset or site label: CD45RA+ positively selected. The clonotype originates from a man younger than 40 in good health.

The CDR3 protein is CASIPRVGTGNQPQHF. The DNA sequence is as follows: TGTGCCAGCATCCCCCGCGTGGGTACGGGCAATCAGCCCCAGCATTTT. This chain joins TRBV6-6 to TRBJ1-5; the D gene cannot be resolved reliably. Cut back by 7 bases and 2 bases, the V and J ends lie 18 bases apart. CDR1 MNHNY and CDR2 SVGAGI are derived from the germline V gene (reference sequence). There are 16 amino acids in the CDR3, from cysteine to phenylalanine inclusive. The DNA shown is the 48-base CDR3, in frame from base 1.